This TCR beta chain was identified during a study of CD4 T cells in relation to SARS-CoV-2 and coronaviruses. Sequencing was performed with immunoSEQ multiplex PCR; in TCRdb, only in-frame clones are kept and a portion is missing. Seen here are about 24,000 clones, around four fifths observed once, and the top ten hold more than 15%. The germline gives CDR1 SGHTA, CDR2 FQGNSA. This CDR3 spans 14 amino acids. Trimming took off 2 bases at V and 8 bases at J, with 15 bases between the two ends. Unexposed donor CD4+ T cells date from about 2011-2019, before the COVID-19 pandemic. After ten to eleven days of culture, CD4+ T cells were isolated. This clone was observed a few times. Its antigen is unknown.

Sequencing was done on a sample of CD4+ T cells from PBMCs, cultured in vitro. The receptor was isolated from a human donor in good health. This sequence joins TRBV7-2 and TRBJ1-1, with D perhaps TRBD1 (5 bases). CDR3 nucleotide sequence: TGTGCCAGCAGCTTAAGGGCAGCAAGGGGAGAAGCTTTCTTT. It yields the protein CASSLRAARGEAFF.